These 5 T cell receptor beta chains were sequenced from one sample in a study of spatial heterogeneity in lung cancer. Time point indicated: blood at routine non-recurrence follow-up after resection. Without sorting, whole RNA was sequenced from tumor, nontumor lung or frozen PBMC. One entry per CDR3 protein results from TCRdb running MiXCR on the 5' RACE reads. The repertoire includes fewer than 60,000 distinct CDR3 sequences, 6.5% to 7.5% of them detected once, and 35% to 45% sits in the top ten. The starting material was PBMCs, obtained at follow-up. The receptors derive from a female donor with early-stage non-small cell lung cancer.

In this sample, this clonotype turned up a few times. The chain joins TRBV5-1 to TRBJ2-3, with 8 bases aligning to TRBD1. This CDR3 has 15 amino acids. Per the germline V gene, CDR1 is SGHRS and CDR2 is YFSETQ. J was trimmed by 6 bases and V by 2 bases; bases with no gene match: 8. The CDR3 bases are TGCGCCAGCAGCTTCGACAGGGGAGCCACGGATACGCAGTATTTT. It is translated as CASSFDRGATDTQYF.

This clonotype has a handful of counts. The chain couples TRBV5-1 to TRBJ2-5, with a weak D call TRBD2 (6 bases). Germline CDR1 and CDR2: SGHRS and YFSETQ. The CDR3 consists of 16 residues. The ends were cut back, 4 bases at V and 5 bases at J, with 21 bases in the middle. The CDR3 loop reads CASSRSRRGPRETQYF. CDR3 bases: TGCGCCAGCAGCAGGAGCAGGAGGGGCCCTCGGGAGACCCAGTACTTC. The complete variable domain, with remaining parts taken from reference TRBV5-1 and TRBJ2-5, reads KAGVTQTPRYLIKTRGQQVTLSCSPISGHRSVSWYQQTPGQGLQFLFEYFSETQRNKGNFPGRFSGRQFSNSRSEMNVSTLELGDSALYLCASSRSRRGPRETQYFGPGTRLLVL.

At least ten counts were recorded for this clonotype. The genes are TRBV6-5 and TRBJ2-2; no clear D gene. Germline CDR1 is MNHEY and CDR2 is SVGAGI. The V end was cut by 5 bases, the J end by 4 bases, with 5 bases between. This CDR3 has 12 residues. This chain's CDR3 is CASSHFTGELFF. In DNA, the CDR3 is TGTGCCAGCAGTCATTTCACCGGGGAGCTGTTTTTT.

This clonotype was detected ten times or more. V usage is TRBV20-1 and J usage is TRBJ1-2, with 7 bases that match TRBD1. Germline assignment: CDR1 DFQATT and CDR2 SNEGSKA (reference sequence). V lost 4 bases to trimming and J lost 8 bases; unmatched junction nucleotides: 10. The CDR3 covers 13 residues. The CDR3 DNA reads as TGCAGTGCTACCCCCGGGGCAGGGGGAGGCTACACCTTC. Protein sequence: CSATPGAGGGYTF.

Ten or more counts support this clonotype. The chain joins TRBV12-3 or TRBV12-4 to TRBJ2-2; 11 positions match TRBD2. The ends lost 6 bases at V and 9 bases at J; junction bases unmatched: 9. The CDR3 is 15 residues long. The CDR3 DNA follows: TGTGCCAGCAGCTTGGAGAGACTAGCGGGAAGGGAGCTGTTTTTT. Encoded protein: CASSLERLAGRELFF.